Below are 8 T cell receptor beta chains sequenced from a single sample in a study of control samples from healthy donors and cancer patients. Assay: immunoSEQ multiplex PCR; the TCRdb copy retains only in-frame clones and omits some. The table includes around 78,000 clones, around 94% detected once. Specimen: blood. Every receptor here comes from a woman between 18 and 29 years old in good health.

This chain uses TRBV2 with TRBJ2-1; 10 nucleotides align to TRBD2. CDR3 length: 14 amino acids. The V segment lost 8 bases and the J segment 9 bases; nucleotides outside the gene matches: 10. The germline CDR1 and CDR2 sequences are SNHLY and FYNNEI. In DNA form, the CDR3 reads TGTGCCAGCCTTTATAGCGGGAGGAACGTTGAGCAGTTCTTC. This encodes CASLYSGRNVEQFF.

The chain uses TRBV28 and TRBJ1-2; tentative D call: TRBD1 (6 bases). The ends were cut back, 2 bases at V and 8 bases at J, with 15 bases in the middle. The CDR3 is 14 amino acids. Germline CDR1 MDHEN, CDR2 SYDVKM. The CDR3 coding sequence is TGTGCCAGCAGTTTAATCGGATCAACAGGGGGCTACACCTTC. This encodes CASSLIGSTGGYTF.

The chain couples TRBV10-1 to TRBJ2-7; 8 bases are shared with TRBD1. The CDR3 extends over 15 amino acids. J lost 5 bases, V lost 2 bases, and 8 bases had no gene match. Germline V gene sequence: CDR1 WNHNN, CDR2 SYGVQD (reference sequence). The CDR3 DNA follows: TGCGCCAGCAGTGAGGTCGGGACAGGAATGAACGAGCAGTACTTC. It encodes CASSEVGTGMNEQYF.

This CDR3 reads CASSFPTGSSYNEQFF. In DNA, the CDR3 is TGTGCCAGTAGTTTCCCGACAGGAAGCTCCTACAATGAGCAGTTCTTC. The J gene is TRBJ2-1, the V gene TRBV19, with D possibly matching TRBD1 (6 bases). Germline V lookup: CDR1 LNHDA, CDR2 SQIVND (reference sequence). The CDR3 length is 16 residues. Trimming cost V 5 bases and J 0 bases, with 14 bases left between them. Using reference TRBV19 and TRBJ2-1 for the parts outside the CDR3, the full variable domain is DGGITQSPKYLFRKEGQNVTLSCEQNLNHDAMYWYRQDPGQGLRLIYYSQIVNDFQKGDIAEGYSVSREKKESFPLTVTSAQKNPTAFYLCASSFPTGSSYNEQFFGPGTRLTVL.

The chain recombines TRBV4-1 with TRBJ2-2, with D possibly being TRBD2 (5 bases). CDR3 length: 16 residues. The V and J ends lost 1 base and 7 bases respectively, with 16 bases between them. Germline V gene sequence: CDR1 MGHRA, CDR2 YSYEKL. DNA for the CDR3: TGCGCCAGCAGCCAAGGGGCGGGTAGCTTCGGCGGGGAGCTGTTTTTT. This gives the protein CASSQGAGSFGGELFF.

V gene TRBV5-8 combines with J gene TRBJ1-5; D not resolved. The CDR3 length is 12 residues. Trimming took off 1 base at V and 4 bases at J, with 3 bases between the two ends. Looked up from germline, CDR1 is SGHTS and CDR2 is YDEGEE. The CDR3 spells CASSLFNQPQHF. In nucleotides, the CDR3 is TGTGCCAGCAGCTTGTTTAATCAGCCCCAGCATTTT.

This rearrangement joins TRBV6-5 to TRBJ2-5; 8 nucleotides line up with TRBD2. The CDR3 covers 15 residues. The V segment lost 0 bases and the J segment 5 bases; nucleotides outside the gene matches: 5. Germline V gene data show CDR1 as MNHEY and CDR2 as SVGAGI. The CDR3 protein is CASSYSTGGRETQYF. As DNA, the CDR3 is TGTGCCAGCAGTTACTCTACGGGAGGGAGGGAGACCCAGTACTTC.

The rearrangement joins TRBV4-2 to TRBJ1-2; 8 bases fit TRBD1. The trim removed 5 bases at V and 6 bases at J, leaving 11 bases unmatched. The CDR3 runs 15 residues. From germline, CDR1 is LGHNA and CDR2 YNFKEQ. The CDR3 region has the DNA TGTGCCAGCAGCGCGCGGACAGGGAAAGAGGATGGCTACACCTTC. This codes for CASSARTGKEDGYTF.